What follows are 15 T cell receptor beta chains derived from one specimen sequenced in a study of early T cells in non-severe SARS-CoV-2 infection. TCRdb re-called the 5' RACE reads through MiXCR, storing one row per CDR3 protein. The table has tens of thousands of distinct CDR3 sequences, 5.7% seen once; the top ten hold 5% to 5.5%. Material for sequencing was whole blood. These receptors originate from an adult who was a healthcare worker with PCR-confirmed SARS-CoV-2 infection or an uninfected control (not recorded which).

There are many counts of this clonotype. The chain is built from TRBV7-3 and TRBJ2-1, with 8 positions matching TRBD1. There are 12 residues in the CDR3. Germline V CDR1 and CDR2: SGHTA, FQGTGA. After removal of 5 bases from V and 12 bases from J, the junction contained 6 bases not matched to a gene. CDR3 sequence reads: CASSQMGQAQFF. The DNA of the CDR3 is TGTGCCAGCAGCCAAATGGGACAGGCGCAGTTCTTC.

This clonotype appeared many times. The genes are TRBV7-9 and TRBJ1-1, with a possible D match to TRBD1 (6 bases). The CDR3 consists of 16 residues. The V end was cut by 4 bases, the J end by 1 base, with 16 bases between. Germline values: CDR1 SEHNR, CDR2 FQNEAQ (reference sequence). The CDR3 region is CASSSKGGRQNTEAFF. The DNA for the CDR3 is TGTGCCAGCAGCTCGAAGGGGGGGCGTCAGAACACTGAAGCTTTCTTT.

The V call is TRBV6-6, the J call TRBJ1-4; D is undetermined. Germline values: CDR1 MNHNY, CDR2 SVGAGI (reference sequence). The ends were cut back, 2 bases at V and 8 bases at J, with 9 bases in the middle. The CDR3 has 13 amino acids. This CDR3 reads CASSYRREEKLFF. DNA for the CDR3: TGTGCCAGCAGTTACCGCCGGGAGGAAAAACTGTTTTTT.

The sample holds many counts of this clonotype. The chain uses TRBV4-1 and TRBJ2-1, with 13 nucleotides matching TRBD2. Trimming cost V 5 bases and J 8 bases; bases outside gene matches: 6. The CDR3 spans 15 residues. The germline V gene encodes CDR1 MGHRA and CDR2 YSYEKL. CDR3 nucleotides: TGCGCCAGCAGCGAGACTAGCGGGAGGTTCGATGAGCAGTTCTTC. Translated, it gives CASSETSGRFDEQFF.

This clonotype has a single count. The rearrangement uses TRBV4-1 and TRBJ1-6, with D possibly being TRBD1 (5 bases). CDR1 MGHRA and CDR2 YSYEKL come from the germline V gene. Trimming removed 0 bases at V and 12 bases at J, with 15 bases between. CDR3 size: 15 residues. DNA of the CDR3: TGCGCCAGCAGCCAAGACCCCAGGGATTTGGTACCCCTCCACTTT. Translation: CASSQDPRDLVPLHF.

This clonotype has at least ten counts. This chain connects TRBV7-6 to TRBJ1-6, with TRBD1 matching 8 bases. CDR1 and CDR2 from the germline V gene are SGHVS and FNYEAQ. Unmatched junction bases numbered 1, after V lost 4 bases and J lost 5 bases. There are 14 residues in the CDR3. Here the CDR3 DNA reads TGTGCCAGCAGCTCGACAGGGGATAATTCACCCCTCCACTTT. Its protein product is CASSSTGDNSPLHF.

The rearrangement links TRBV5-5 to TRBJ1-5; D unresolved. The CDR3 has 17 residues. Trimming stripped 0 bases from V and 5 bases from J, with 18 bases between. CDR1 is SGHKS, CDR2 YYEKEE, per germline (reference sequence). CDR3 region: CASSLVVGSTQYQPQHF. The CDR3 region has the DNA TGTGCCAGCAGCTTGGTGGTCGGCAGCACTCAGTATCAGCCCCAGCATTTT.

This clonotype was seen ten or more times. The chain is built from TRBV20-1 and TRBJ2-1; TRBD2 matches at 15 bases. The CDR3 totals 15 residues. Unmatched junction bases numbered 6, after V lost 5 bases and J lost 7 bases. Germline V gene data show CDR1 as DFQATT and CDR2 as SNEGSKA (reference sequence). CDR3 bases: TGCAGTGCTCGTACCGGGACTAGCGGGAGGAATGAGCAGTTCTTC. Amino acids: CSARTGTSGRNEQFF.

This clonotype was counted ten times or more. This chain links TRBV29-1 with TRBJ2-2; weak D call: TRBD1 (6 bases). Germline loops: CDR1 SQVTM, CDR2 ANQGSEA. This CDR3 is 14 amino acids long. V was cut by 6 bases and J by 1 base, with 12 bases left in between. DNA for the CDR3: TGCAGCGTGAGGGGGAATGGGAACACCGGGGAGCTGTTTTTT. This gives the protein CSVRGNGNTGELFF.

This clonotype came up once. This chain connects TRBV4-1 to TRBJ2-1; TRBD2 matches at 9 bases. Germline V gene lookup returns CDR1 MGHRA and CDR2 YSYEKL. Losses at the gene ends were 0 bases for V and 0 bases for J; bases not matched to a gene: 9. The CDR3 consists of 19 residues. This chain's CDR3 is CASSQDGLAGSSSYNEQFF. The CDR3 bases are TGCGCCAGCAGCCAAGACGGGCTAGCGGGATCGAGCTCCTACAATGAGCAGTTCTTC.

This chain links TRBV24-1 with TRBJ2-1, with 10 nucleotides matching TRBD1. This CDR3 has 15 residues. Germline V gene data show CDR1 as KGHDR and CDR2 as SFDVKD. V was clipped by 2 bases and J by 9 bases; unmatched bases: 6. CDR3 bases: TGTGCCACCAGTGATTCCGGGACAGGGGCGTCTGAGCAGTTCTTC. This encodes CATSDSGTGASEQFF.

This clonotype was recorded at least ten times. The CDR3 reads CASSYPSYGYTF. CDR3 coding DNA: TGTGCCAGCAGCTACCCTAGCTATGGCTACACCTTC. The genes are TRBV7-9 and TRBJ1-2; D ambiguous. This CDR3 is 12 amino acids long. The V gene's germline CDR1 is SEHNR and CDR2 FQNEAQ (reference sequence). The V gene lost 4 bases and the J gene lost 4 bases, with 7 bases spanning the gap. Complete variable domain (other parts from reference TRBV7-9 and TRBJ1-2): DTGVSQNPRHKITKRGQNVTFRCDPISEHNRLYWYRQTLGQGPEFLTYFQNEAQLEKSRLLSDRFSAERPKGSFSTLEIQRTEQGDSAMYLCASSYPSYGYTFGSGTRLTVV.

This clonotype has ten or more counts. The J gene is TRBJ2-3, the V gene TRBV7-2, with 9 bases aligning to TRBD2. The germline gives CDR1 SGHTA, CDR2 FQGNSA. J lost 7 bases, V lost 8 bases, and 7 bases had no gene match. The CDR3 is made up of 13 amino acids. The CDR3 bases are TGTGCCAGCGGAGGCGGGAGGGCAAATACGCAGTATTTT. Amino acids: CASGGGRANTQYF.

This clonotype was found many times. The genes are TRBV28 and TRBJ1-6, with TRBD1 matching over 9 bases. Germline CDR1 reads MDHEN; CDR2 reads SYDVKM. Trimming took 3 bases from V and 9 from J; bases not matched to a gene: 9. CDR3 length equals 16 residues. The CDR3 reads CASSLVGDRASSPLHF. In nucleotides, the CDR3 is TGTGCCAGCAGTTTGGTTGGGGACAGGGCTTCTTCACCCCTCCACTTT.

This clonotype occurred many times. The V gene is TRBV25-1, the J gene TRBJ1-2, with D unclear. CDR3 length equals 15 residues. V was trimmed by 5 bases and J by 5 bases, leaving 18 bases between them. The V gene's germline CDR1 is MGHDK and CDR2 SYGVNS. CDR3 coding DNA: TGTGCCAGCAGTCGGAGAGGCCCTCTAGGGTATGGCTACACCTTC. It specifies CASSRRGPLGYGYTF.